The present TCR beta chain was sequenced within a study of beta chain features in type 1 diabetes. The CDR3 spans 16 residues. V was clipped by 6 bases and J by 0 bases; unmatched bases: 5. Germline V gives CDR1 MNHNY, CDR2 SVGAGI (reference sequence). As every portion of the isolated RNA was reverse transcribed, the sequencing read expressed TCRB transcripts. Produced via immunoSEQ multiplex PCR; TCRdb's table is partial and in-frame only. This sample carries under 900,000 clones, under 20% of them seen once, and the ten largest clones take 0.02% to 0.03%. This chain uses TRBV6-6 with TRBJ2-7, with TRBD2 identical over 13 bases. The sample consisted of naive CD4+ T cells from blood. The sequence was collected from a woman aged 18 to 35 in good health. The CDR3 nucleotides are TGTGCCAGCAGGCCGGGACTAGCGGGAATCTCCTACGAGCAGTACTTC. Its translation is CASRPGLAGISYEQYF.